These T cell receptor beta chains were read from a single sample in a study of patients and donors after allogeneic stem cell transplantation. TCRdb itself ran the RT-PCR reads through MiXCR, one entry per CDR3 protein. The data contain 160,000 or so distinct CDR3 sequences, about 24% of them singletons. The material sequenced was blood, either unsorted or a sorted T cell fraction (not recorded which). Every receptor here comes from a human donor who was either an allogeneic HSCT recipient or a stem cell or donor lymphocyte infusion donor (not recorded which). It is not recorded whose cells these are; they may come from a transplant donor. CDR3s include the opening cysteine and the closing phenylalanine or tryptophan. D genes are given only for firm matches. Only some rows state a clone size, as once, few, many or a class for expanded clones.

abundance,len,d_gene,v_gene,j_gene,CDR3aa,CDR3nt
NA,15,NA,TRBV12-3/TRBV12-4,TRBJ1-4,CASSSGQGLGEKLFF,TGTGCCAGCAGTTCCGGCCAGGGTTTGGGTGAAAAACTGTTTTTT
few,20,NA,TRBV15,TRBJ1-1,CATSRVGGVMSAVLNTEAFF,TGTGCCACCAGCAGAGTAGGAGGTGTAATGTCGGCAGTCCTGAACACTGAAGCTTTCTTT
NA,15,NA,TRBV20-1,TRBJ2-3,CSARDLERSTDTQYF,TGCAGTGCTAGAGATTTAGAGCGGAGCACAGATACGCAGTATTTT
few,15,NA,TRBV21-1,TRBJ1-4,CASSKGPGVAEKLFF,TGTGCCAGCAGCAAAGGTCCAGGTGTGGCAGAAAAACTGTTTTTT
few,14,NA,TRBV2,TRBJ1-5,CASREFFSNQPQHF,TGTGCCAGCAGGGAGTTTTTTAGCAATCAGCCCCAGCATTTT
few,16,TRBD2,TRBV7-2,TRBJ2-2,CASSLSSGSFTGELFF,TGTGCCAGCAGCCTATCTAGCGGGAGTTTCACCGGGGAGCTGTTTTTT
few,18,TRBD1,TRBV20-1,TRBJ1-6,CSARTNLDRGIGNSPLHF,TGCAGTGCTAGAACTAATCTGGACAGGGGAATAGGCAATTCACCCCTCCACTTT
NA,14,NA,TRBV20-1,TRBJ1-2,CSAPDGNVGYGYTF,TGCAGTGCTCCGGACGGAAATGTCGGCTATGGCTACACCTTC
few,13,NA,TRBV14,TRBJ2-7,CASSQEMAGEQYF,TGTGCCAGCAGCCAAGAGATGGCGGGTGAGCAGTACTTC
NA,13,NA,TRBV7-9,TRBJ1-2,CANSLERGYGYTF,TGTGCCAACAGCTTAGAGCGGGGCTATGGCTACACCTTC
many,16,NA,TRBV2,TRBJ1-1,CASTQTQRTENTEAFF,TGTGCCAGCACCCAAACACAGAGGACGGAGAACACTGAAGCTTTCTTT
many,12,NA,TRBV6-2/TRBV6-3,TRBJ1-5,CASSPRAQPQHF,TGTGCCAGCAGCCCCCGGGCGCAGCCCCAGCATTTT
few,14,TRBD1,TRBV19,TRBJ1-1,CASPRTGPNTEAFF,TGTGCCAGCCCCCGGACAGGACCGAACACTGAAGCTTTCTTT
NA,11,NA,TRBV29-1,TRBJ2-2,CSASTTGELFF,TGCAGCGCCTCCACCACCGGGGAGCTGTTTTTT
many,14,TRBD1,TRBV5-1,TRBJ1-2,CASSVGQGTYGYTF,TGCGCCAGCAGCGTGGGACAGGGGACCTATGGCTACACCTTC
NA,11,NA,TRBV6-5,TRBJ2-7,CASSYRYEQYF,TGTGCCAGCAGTTACCGGTACGAGCAGTACTTC
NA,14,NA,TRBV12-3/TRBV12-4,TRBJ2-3,CASSLSQTPDTQYF,TGTGCCAGCAGTTTGTCACAGACCCCAGATACGCAGTATTTT
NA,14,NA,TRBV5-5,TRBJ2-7,CASSAAGSSYEQYF,TGTGCCAGCAGCGCGGCAGGGAGCTCCTACGAGCAGTACTTC
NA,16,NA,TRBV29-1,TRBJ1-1,CSAQGKGSTKNTEAFF,TGCAGCGCCCAGGGGAAAGGTAGCACGAAGAACACTGAAGCTTTCTTT
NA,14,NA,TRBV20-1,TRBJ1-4,CSARPIQGNEKLFF,TGCAGTGCCAGGCCCATTCAGGGGAATGAAAAACTGTTTTTT
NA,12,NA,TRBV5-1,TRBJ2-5,CASSLYGETQYF,TGCGCCAGCAGCTTGTATGGAGAGACCCAGTACTTC
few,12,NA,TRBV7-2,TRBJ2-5,CASSLGSETQYF,TGTGCCAGCAGCTTAGGCTCGGAGACCCAGTACTTC
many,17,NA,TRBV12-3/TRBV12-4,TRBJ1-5,CASSPSEGPKPREPQHF,TGTGCCAGCAGCCCTTCGGAAGGACCGAAACCCCGGGAGCCCCAGCATTTT
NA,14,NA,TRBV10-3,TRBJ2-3,CAISESEATDTQYF,TGTGCCATCAGTGAGTCTGAAGCCACAGATACGCAGTATTTT
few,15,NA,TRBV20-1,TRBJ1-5,CSARKPGRRYQPQHF,TGCAGTGCTAGAAAACCGGGACGGAGGTATCAGCCCCAGCATTTT
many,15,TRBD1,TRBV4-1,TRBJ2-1,CASSQEGQGGNEQFF,TGCGCCAGCAGCCAAGAGGGACAGGGGGGCAATGAGCAGTTCTTC
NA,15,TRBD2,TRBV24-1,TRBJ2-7,CATSDGLAGDQEQYF,TGTGCCACCAGTGATGGACTAGCGGGAGACCAAGAGCAGTACTTC
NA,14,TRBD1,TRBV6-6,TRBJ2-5,CASRADRVRETQYF,TGTGCCAGCAGGGCGGACAGGGTTAGGGAGACCCAGTACTTC
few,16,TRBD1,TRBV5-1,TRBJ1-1,CASSLGLGTGITEAFF,TGCGCCAGCAGCTTGGGTTTGGGGACAGGGATCACTGAAGCTTTCTTT
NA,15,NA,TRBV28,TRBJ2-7,CASSLSPNAMIEQYF,TGTGCCAGCAGTTTATCTCCCAACGCCATGATCGAGCAGTACTTC
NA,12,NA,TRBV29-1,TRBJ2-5,CSGGRHGETQYF,TGCAGCGGAGGGCGCCACGGAGAGACCCAGTACTTC
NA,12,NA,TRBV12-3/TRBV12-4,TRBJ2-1,CASRQPNNEQFF,TGTGCCAGCAGACAGCCAAACAATGAGCAGTTCTTC
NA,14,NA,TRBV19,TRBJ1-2,CASSIRDPLHGYTF,TGTGCCAGTAGTATCAGGGACCCCCTCCATGGCTACACCTTC
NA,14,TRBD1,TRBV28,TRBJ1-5,CASNGGTGYQPQHF,TGTGCCAGCAACGGCGGGACAGGGTATCAGCCCCAGCATTTT
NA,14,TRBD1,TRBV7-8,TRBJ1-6,CASSQNRTGSPLHF,TGTGCCAGCAGCCAAAACAGGACAGGTTCACCCCTCCACTTT
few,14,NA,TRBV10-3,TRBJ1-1,CATLSTGSNTEAFF,TGTGCCACATTATCAACCGGGTCGAACACTGAAGCTTTCTTT
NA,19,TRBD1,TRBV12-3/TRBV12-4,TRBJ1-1,CASSYLYSRTGFERTEAFF,TGTGCCAGCAGTTATTTATATTCCCGGACAGGGTTTGAGAGAACTGAAGCTTTCTTT
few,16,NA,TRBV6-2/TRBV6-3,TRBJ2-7,CASSYRGGAPSYEQYF,TGTGCCAGCAGTTACCGAGGGGGGGCCCCCTCCTACGAGCAGTACTTC
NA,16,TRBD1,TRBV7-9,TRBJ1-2,CASSMSGQDRLYGYTF,TGTGCCAGCAGCATGAGTGGACAGGACCGGCTCTATGGCTACACCTTC
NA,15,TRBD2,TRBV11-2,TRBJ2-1,CASSKPRLAGNEQFF,TGTGCCAGCAGCAAACCCCGACTAGCGGGAAATGAGCAGTTCTTC
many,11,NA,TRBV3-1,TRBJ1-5,CASGQNQPQHF,TGTGCCAGCGGACAGAATCAGCCCCAGCATTTT
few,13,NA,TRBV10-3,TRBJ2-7,CAITQDVSYEQYF,TGTGCCATCACCCAAGACGTCTCCTACGAGCAGTACTTC
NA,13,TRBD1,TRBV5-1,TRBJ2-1,CASSLGQVNEQFF,TGCGCCAGCAGCCTGGGACAGGTCAATGAGCAGTTCTTC
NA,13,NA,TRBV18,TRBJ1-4,CASSPSLDEKLFF,TGTGCCAGCTCACCATCGTTGGATGAAAAACTGTTTTTT
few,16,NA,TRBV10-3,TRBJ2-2,CAISEGFWTHDGELFF,TGTGCCATCAGTGAGGGATTCTGGACACACGACGGGGAGCTGTTTTTT
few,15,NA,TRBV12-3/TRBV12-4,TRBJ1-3,CASSPRRSSGNTIYF,TGTGCCAGCAGTCCCCGGAGGTCCTCTGGAAACACCATATATTTT
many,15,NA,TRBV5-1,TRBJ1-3,CASSLDSFSGNTIYF,TGCGCCAGCAGCTTGGACTCCTTCTCTGGAAACACCATATATTTT
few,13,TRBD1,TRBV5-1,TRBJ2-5,CASSLRGRETQYF,TGCGCCAGCAGCTTGAGGGGGCGAGAGACCCAGTACTTC
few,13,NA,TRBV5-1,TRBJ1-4,CASSPDLNEKLFF,TGCGCCAGCAGCCCGGACCTTAATGAAAAACTGTTTTTT
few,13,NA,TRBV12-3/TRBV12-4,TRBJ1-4,CASSFHGVEKLFF,TGTGCCAGCAGTTTCCACGGTGTCGAAAAACTGTTTTTT
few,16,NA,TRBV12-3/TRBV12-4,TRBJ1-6,CASRMNLQALNSPLHF,TGTGCCAGCAGAATGAACTTACAGGCGCTTAATTCACCCCTCCACTTT
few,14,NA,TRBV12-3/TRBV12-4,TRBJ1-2,CASSIGPLNYGYTF,TGTGCCAGCAGCATCGGACCCCTAAACTATGGCTACACCTTC
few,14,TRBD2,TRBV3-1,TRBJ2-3,CASSGTSLRDTQYF,TGTGCCAGCAGCGGGACTAGCCTCCGGGATACGCAGTATTTT
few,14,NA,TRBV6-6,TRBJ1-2,CASSPINRDYGYTF,TGTGCCAGCAGTCCTATTAACAGGGACTATGGCTACACCTTC
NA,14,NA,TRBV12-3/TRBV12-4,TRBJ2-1,CASTWGRGVDEQFF,TGTGCCAGCACCTGGGGCAGGGGGGTCGATGAGCAGTTCTTC
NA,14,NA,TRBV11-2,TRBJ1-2,CASSPGLLNYGYTF,TGTGCCAGCAGCCCCGGGCTACTAAACTATGGCTACACCTTC
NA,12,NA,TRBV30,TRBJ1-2,CAWRRGSRGYTF,TGTGCCTGGAGAAGGGGGTCTCGGGGCTACACCTTC
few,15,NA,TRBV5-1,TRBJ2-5,CASRTGTIFGKTQYF,TGCGCCAGCAGAACCGGGACAATCTTCGGAAAGACCCAGTACTTC
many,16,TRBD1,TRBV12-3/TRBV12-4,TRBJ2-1,CASSRPGTGSYNEQFF,TGTGCCAGCAGTAGACCCGGGACAGGGAGTTACAATGAGCAGTTCTTC